This TCR beta chain derives from a study of T cells in localized non-small cell lung cancer. The CDR3 runs 10 residues. The germline CDR1 and CDR2 sequences are LNHDA and SQIVND (reference sequence). V was clipped by 8 bases and J by 0 bases, with 2 bases between them. Sequenced by immunoSEQ multiplex PCR; TCRdb stores in-frame clones only, minus some. This table has 100,000 to 150,000 clones, roughly 90% appearing once. The rearrangement links TRBV19 to TRBJ2-7; D unclear. The source was peripheral blood, collected before any cancer treatment. This TCR came from a female donor at least 60 years old with stage I lung adenocarcinoma. The CDR3 sequence: CASPSYEQYF. The CDR3 nucleotides read TGTGCCAGTCCCTCCTACGAGCAGTACTTC.